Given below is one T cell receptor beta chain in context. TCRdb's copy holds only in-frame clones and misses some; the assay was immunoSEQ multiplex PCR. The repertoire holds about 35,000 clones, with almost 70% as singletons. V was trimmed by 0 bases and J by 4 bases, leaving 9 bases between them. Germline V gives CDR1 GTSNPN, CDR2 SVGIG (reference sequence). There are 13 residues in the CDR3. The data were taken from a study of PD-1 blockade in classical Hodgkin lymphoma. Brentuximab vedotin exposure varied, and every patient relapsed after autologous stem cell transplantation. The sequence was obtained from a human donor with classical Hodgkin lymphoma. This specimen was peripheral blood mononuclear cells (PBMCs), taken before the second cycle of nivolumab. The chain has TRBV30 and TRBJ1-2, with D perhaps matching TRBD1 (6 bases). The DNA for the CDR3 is TGTGCCTGGAGTGTAGGGGGGGGCTATGGCTACACCTTC. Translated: CAWSVGGGYGYTF.